These T cell receptor beta chains were read from a single sample in a study of T cell repertoires in cytomegalovirus infection. No cognate antigen is known for these TCRs. MiXCR, applied by TCRdb to the reads, yields one record per CDR3 protein. The repertoire includes a few hundred thousand distinct CDR3 sequences, under 45% of them detected once, and around 45% sits in the top ten. The sequences come from cultured PBMCs, collected from culture after CMV antigen stimulation. The receptors come from a human donor in good health (CMV status not recorded). Some clones in this sample may be carry-over from other donors' samples. CDR3s include the opening cysteine and the closing phenylalanine or tryptophan. A D gene is named only where the DNA matches it firmly. A clone size is listed for some rows: how often the clone was seen (once, few, many), or a class if it is expanded.

clone size,D gene,J gene,V gene,CDR3 DNA,CDR3 protein
few,TRBD1,TRBJ2-7,TRBV20-1,TGCAGTGCCGACCGGGGACAGGGCTACGAGCAGTACTTC,CSADRGQGYEQYF
.,TRBD2,TRBJ2-5,TRBV18,TGTGCCAGCTCACCATTGGGACTAGCGAACCAAGAGACCCAGTACTTC,CASSPLGLANQETQYF
.,TRBD2,TRBJ2-2,TRBV4-1,TGCGCCAGCAGCCAAGAAACTAGCGGGAGGGCCGCCGGGGAGCTGTTTTTT,CASSQETSGRAAGELFF
few,.,TRBJ2-2,TRBV7-2,TGTGCCAGCAGCTTAGCTACCCCTAGAACCGGGGAGCTGTTTTTT,CASSLATPRTGELFF
.,TRBD2,TRBJ2-7,TRBV6-5,TGTGCCAGCAGTTGGGATGAGGGAGGGCCAGGCGAGCAGTACTTC,CASSWDEGGPGEQYF
.,TRBD2,TRBJ2-1,TRBV6-5,TGTGCCAGCAGCCCGAGAGAGCGGGACCTTACCGAGCAGTTCTTC,CASSPRERDLTEQFF
.,TRBD1,TRBJ1-1,TRBV23-1,TGCGCCAGCAGGCGGGGGGACAGGGGCCCCGGGGACACTGAAGCTTTCTTT,CASRRGDRGPGDTEAFF
.,.,TRBJ1-1,TRBV7-2,TGTGCCAGCAGCTTGGAGGGACATGGGGGCACTGAAGCTTTCTTT,CASSLEGHGGTEAFF
few,.,TRBJ1-1,TRBV6-1,TGTGCCAGCAGCACCTCCGGTGGAGGGCGGACTGAAGCTTTCTTT,CASSTSGGGRTEAFF
few,.,TRBJ2-2,TRBV7-2,TGTGCCAGCAGCTTTCTCGGGTCACCTCAAACCGGGGAGCTGTTTTTT,CASSFLGSPQTGELFF
.,.,TRBJ2-1,TRBV7-9,TGTGCCAGCAGCCCCAATGCGGGACGTGAGCAGTTCTTC,CASSPNAGREQFF
few,.,TRBJ2-5,TRBV6-2/TRBV6-3,TGTGCCAGCAGCGCAGCCGGGCAAGAGACCCAGTACTTC,CASSAAGQETQYF
.,.,TRBJ2-7,TRBV15,TGTGCCACCAGCACAAACGAGGGGGTTAGCTCCTACGAGCAGTACTTC,CATSTNEGVSSYEQYF
.,.,TRBJ1-2,TRBV11-2,TGTGCCAGCAGCCCTCGGGCAGAAAGCTTGGGCTACACCTTC,CASSPRAESLGYTF
few,TRBD1,TRBJ2-1,TRBV7-9,TGTGCCAGCAGCATCAGACAGGGGGCGAGGAATGAGCAGTTCTTC,CASSIRQGARNEQFF
.,TRBD1,TRBJ1-1,TRBV7-4,TGTGCCAGCAGACCGACAGGGGCGAACACTGAAGCTTTCTTT,CASRPTGANTEAFF
.,.,TRBJ2-7,TRBV20-1,TGCAGTGCTAGTCGGCAAGAGCAGTACTTC,CSASRQEQYF
.,TRBD2,TRBJ2-3,TRBV20-1,TGCAGTGCTAGTCGAACGGGGGGGTCGTATACGCAGTATTTT,CSASRTGGSYTQYF
.,.,TRBJ1-1,TRBV6-1,TGTGCCAGCAGTGACGTCCTTGACACTGAAGCTTTCTTT,CASSDVLDTEAFF
.,.,TRBJ2-3,TRBV11-1,TGTGCCAGCGGCCTGGGGGGCGGGCCAGATACGCAGTATTTT,CASGLGGGPDTQYF
.,.,TRBJ2-3,TRBV4-1,TGCGCCAGCAGCCCCCCGGGACGGGGGGATACGCAGTATTTT,CASSPPGRGDTQYF